The 18 T cell receptor beta chains given below trace back to one sample, sequenced in a study of T cell changes during pregnancy in multiple sclerosis. The data were produced by immunoSEQ multiplex PCR, yet TCRdb's version contains in-frame clones alone and is incomplete. The sample consists of about 47,000 clones, 93% of them appearing once. Specimen: peripheral blood, collected in the second trimester of pregnancy. The receptors originated from a female donor with multiple sclerosis, enrolled in a pregnancy study.

This chain uses TRBV19 with TRBJ2-1, with a tentative D call TRBD1 (5 bases). CDR3 length: 16 amino acids. Germline V gene lookup returns CDR1 LNHDA and CDR2 SQIVND (reference sequence). V was cut by 3 bases and J by 7 bases, with 19 bases left in between. CDR3: CASSIWSVAGMNEQFF. DNA for the CDR3: TGTGCCAGTAGTATTTGGTCTGTGGCAGGGATGAATGAGCAGTTCTTC.

V and J are TRBV7-2 and TRBJ2-3, with TRBD2 matching 7 bases. CDR1 SGHTA and CDR2 FQGNSA come from the germline V gene. J lost 5 bases, V lost 5 bases, and 10 bases had no gene match. CDR3 length equals 15 residues. The CDR3 region has the DNA TGTGCCAGCAGCCCAACTAGCGCCCGGGGAGATACGCAGTATTTT. Protein sequence: CASSPTSARGDTQYF.

This chain links TRBV2 with TRBJ2-2; tentatively, D is TRBD2 (6 bases). The V end was cut by 10 bases, the J end by 0 bases, with 12 bases between. CDR3 length: 14 residues. Germline CDR1 and CDR2: SNHLY and FYNNEI. CDR3 in DNA: TGTGCCACCCTACTAGCCCCGAACACCGGGGAGCTGTTTTTT. Translated: CATLLAPNTGELFF.

V and J are TRBV29-1 and TRBJ1-2; TRBD1 is a possible D gene (6 bases). V was shortened by 5 bases and J by 7 bases, with 17 bases between the two germline ends. The germline gives CDR1 SQVTM, CDR2 ANQGSEA. The CDR3 is 13 residues long. This CDR3 reads CSVFITGKSGYTF. CDR3 DNA: TGCAGCGTTTTTATAACAGGGAAATCTGGCTACACCTTC.

The chain carries TRBV6-5 and TRBJ1-2; a weak D match, TRBD1 (6 bases). Germline lookup yields CDR1 MNHEY and CDR2 SVGAGI. Trimming pared 5 bases from V and 0 bases from J, leaving 10 bases between. The CDR3 sequence is 14 residues long. Here the CDR3 reads CASSRNRANYGYTF. Here the CDR3 DNA reads TGTGCCAGCAGTCGGAACAGGGCTAACTATGGCTACACCTTC.

CDR3 bases: TGTGCCAGCAGCTCCCGGGACAGAGCCTACGAGCAGTACTTC. Translating it yields CASSSRDRAYEQYF. The chain carries TRBV7-9 and TRBJ2-7; 7 bases align to TRBD1. V was pared by 4 bases and J by 2 bases, with 5 bases of the junction left unmatched. The germline CDR1 and CDR2 sequences are SEHNR and FQNEAQ (reference sequence). The CDR3 is 14 amino acids.

This clone has only one observation. V and J are TRBV7-8 and TRBJ2-7, with 10 bases matching TRBD2. From germline, CDR1 is SGHVS and CDR2 FQNEAQ. Trimming at V came to 5 bases and at J to 2 bases, leaving 12 bases not matched to a gene. This CDR3 is 17 amino acids long. This CDR3 is CASSLIAGGSSTYEQYF. The CDR3 DNA is TGTGCCAGCAGCCTCATAGCGGGAGGCTCCTCTACCTACGAGCAGTACTTC.

In this sample, this clone turned up once. The chain is built from TRBV29-1 and TRBJ2-1, with no clear D. The V gene lost 1 base and the J gene lost 2 bases, with 15 bases spanning the gap. CDR1 and CDR2 from the germline V gene are SQVTM and ANQGSEA. The CDR3 spans 16 residues. The CDR3 reads CSVEGIDRGAYNEQFF. CDR3 nucleotides: TGCAGCGTTGAAGGCATCGACCGAGGTGCCTACAATGAGCAGTTCTTC.

V usage is TRBV5-5 and J usage is TRBJ2-1, with 10 bases aligning to TRBD2. V was clipped by 5 bases and J by 6 bases; unmatched bases: 8. Germline V gives CDR1 SGHKS, CDR2 YYEKEE (reference sequence). The CDR3 consists of 15 residues. The CDR3 DNA reads TGTGCCAGCAGTCAAATAGCGGGAGGCTCCAATGAGCAGTTCTTC. It encodes CASSQIAGGSNEQFF.

The V and J genes are TRBV5-1 and TRBJ2-1; TRBD2 aligns across 13 bases. V lost 4 bases to trimming and J lost 8 bases; unmatched junction nucleotides: 6. Per germline, CDR1 SGHRS and CDR2 YFSETQ. This CDR3 spans 15 amino acids. Written as DNA, the CDR3 is TGCGCCAGCAGCGAGACTAGCGGGAGGTTCGATGAGCAGTTCTTC. Protein: CASSETSGRFDEQFF.

The rearrangement joins TRBV11-3 to TRBJ1-4, with 7 bases identical to TRBD1. Unmatched junction bases numbered 8, after V lost 6 bases and J lost 4 bases. This CDR3 comprises 15 residues. In germline, CDR1 is SGHNT, CDR2 YENEEA. CDR3 amino acids: CASSLKDRFNEKLFF. The CDR3, as DNA: TGTGCCAGCAGTTTAAAGGACAGGTTTAATGAAAAACTGTTTTTT. The whole variable domain, remainder taken from reference TRBV11-3 and TRBJ1-4, is EAGVVQSPRYKIIEKKQPVAFWCNPISGHNTLYWYLQNLGQGPELLIRYENEEAVDDSQLPKDRFSAERLKGVDSTLKIQPAELGDSAVYLCASSLKDRFNEKLFFGSGTQLSVL.

The chain couples TRBV4-3 to TRBJ2-1; a weak D match, TRBD2 (6 bases). The CDR3 contains 15 residues. V was cut by 3 bases and J by 2 bases, with 11 bases left in between. Germline CDR1 and CDR2: LGHNA and YSLEER. CDR3 bases: TGCGCCAGCAGCCAGTTAGCGGTTCCCTACAATGAGCAGTTCTTC. Translating it yields CASSQLAVPYNEQFF.

The chain uses TRBV18 and TRBJ2-5, with 11 bases aligning to TRBD2. The germline V gene encodes CDR1 KGHSH and CDR2 LQKENI. CDR3 size: 14 residues. Trimming cost V 6 bases and J 4 bases; bases outside gene matches: 4. The chain's CDR3 is CASSPTSGRETQYF. CDR3 sequence (DNA): TGTGCCAGCTCTCCAACTAGCGGGAGAGAGACCCAGTACTTC.

V usage is TRBV28 and J usage is TRBJ2-1, with D perhaps TRBD2 (6 bases). Germline V gene data show CDR1 as MDHEN and CDR2 as SYDVKM. The CDR3 totals 12 residues. The V end was cut by 6 bases, the J end by 8 bases, with 11 bases between. CDR3: CASSLWGDEQFF. For the CDR3, the DNA is TGTGCCAGCAGCCTCTGGGGGGATGAGCAGTTCTTC.

This clone has only a few counts. The gene calls are TRBV7-8 and TRBJ1-1, with D perhaps TRBD1 (5 bases). CDR1 SGHVS and CDR2 FQNEAQ come from the germline V gene. The CDR3 has 13 residues. V lost 2 bases and J 1 base, leaving 5 bases between the germline ends. The CDR3 sequence: CASSLRGNTEAFF. The CDR3 region has the DNA TGTGCCAGCAGCTTAAGGGGGAACACTGAAGCTTTCTTT.

The gene calls are TRBV12-2 and TRBJ2-1; the D call TRBD1 from the table was never checked on the DNA. TRBV12-2 is reported as a pseudogene. The CDR3 is made up of 12 amino acids. The CDR3 DNA follows: TGTGCAGGCCGGGACATCTACAATGAGCAGTTCTTC. Residues: CAGRDIYNEQFF.

This chain joins TRBV7-9 and TRBJ2-2; 7 nucleotides agree with TRBD1. V was pared by 6 bases and J by 7 bases, with 2 bases of the junction left unmatched. This CDR3 spans 12 amino acids. Germline values: CDR1 SEHNR, CDR2 FQNEAQ (reference sequence). Here the CDR3 reads CASRGGSGELFF. In DNA, the CDR3 is TGTGCCAGCAGAGGGGGCAGCGGGGAGCTGTTTTTT.

The genes are TRBV4-1 and TRBJ2-1, with a tentative D call TRBD2 (5 bases). There are 15 residues in the CDR3. Germline-derived CDR1 and CDR2 are MGHRA and YSYEKL. V was cut by 1 base and J by 9 bases, with 16 bases left in between. CDR3 amino acids: CASSQVDGGGREQFF. CDR3 DNA sequence: TGCGCCAGCAGCCAAGTGGACGGAGGTGGGCGTGAGCAGTTCTTC.